This T cell receptor beta chain appears in the sequencing data of a study of blood T cell repertoires in COVID-19. As to this clone: Other DNA sequences in the same sample also yield this CDR3.

V gave up 3 bases and J gave up 6 bases, with 9 bases separating them. Germline values: CDR1 MNHEY, CDR2 SMNVEV (reference sequence). The CDR3 has 12 amino acids. Method: immunoSEQ multiplex PCR; TCRdb's copy keeps in-frame clones and lacks some. The table has 35,000 to 50,000 clones, around 90% seen once. Material for sequencing was peripheral blood. The chain uses TRBV27 and TRBJ2-7, with TRBD1 as a possible D gene (6 bases). The receptor was isolated from a human donor in a cohort sampled during active COVID-19. CDR3 loop: CASSFWGREQYF. CDR3 DNA: TGTGCCAGCAGTTTCTGGGGGCGCGAGCAGTACTTC.